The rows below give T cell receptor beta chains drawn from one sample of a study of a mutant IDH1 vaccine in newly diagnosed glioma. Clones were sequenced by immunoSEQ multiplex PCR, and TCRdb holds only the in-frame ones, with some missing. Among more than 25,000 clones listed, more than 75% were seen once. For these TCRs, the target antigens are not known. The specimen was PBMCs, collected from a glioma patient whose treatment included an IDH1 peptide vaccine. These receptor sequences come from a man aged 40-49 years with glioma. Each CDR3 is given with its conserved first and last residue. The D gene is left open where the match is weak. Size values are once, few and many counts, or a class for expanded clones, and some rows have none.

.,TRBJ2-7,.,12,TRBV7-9,TGTGCCAGCAGCCTCGGGTCCTACGAGCAGTACTTC,CASSLGSYEQYF
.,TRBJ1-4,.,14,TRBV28,TGTGCCAGCAGCGATGGGGCGGCTAATGAAAAACTGTTTTTT,CASSDGAANEKLFF
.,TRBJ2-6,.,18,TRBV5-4,TGTGCCAGCAGCTTGGTAGACGCGGGAAGCTCTGGGGCCAACGTCCTGACTTTC,CASSLVDAGSSGANVLTF
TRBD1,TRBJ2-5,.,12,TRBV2,TGTGCCAGCAGGGACAGGGGAGAGACCCAGTACTTC,CASRDRGETQYF
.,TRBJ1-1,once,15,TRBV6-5,TGTGCCAGCAGTTACGGCGCGGGAAGAAACACTGAAGCTTTCTTT,CASSYGAGRNTEAFF
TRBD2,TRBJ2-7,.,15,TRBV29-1,TGCAGCGTTGATCGGGGCGGGAGTTCCCGGCGCGAGCAGTACTTC,CSVDRGGSSRREQYF
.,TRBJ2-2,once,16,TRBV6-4,TGTGCCAGCAGTGACTCCCCCTCCTTGAACACCGGGGAGCTGTTTTTT,CASSDSPSLNTGELFF
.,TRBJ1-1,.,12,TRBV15,TGTGCCACGGGAGTACCGAACACTGAAGCTTTCTTT,CATGVPNTEAFF
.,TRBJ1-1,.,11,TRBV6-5,TGTGCCAGCAGCCGTTACACTGAAGCTTTCTTT,CASSRYTEAFF
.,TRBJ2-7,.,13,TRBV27,TGTGCCAGCAGTTTAACCCCAAAAGGCGAGCAGTACTTC,CASSLTPKGEQYF
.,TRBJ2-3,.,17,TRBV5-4,TGTGCCAGCAGCCCCCTCTTGGGGGGACGGGTCACAGATACGCAGTATTTT,CASSPLLGGRVTDTQYF
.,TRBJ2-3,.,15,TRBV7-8,TGTGCCAGCAGCTCAACGGAGGCGGCACAAGATACGCAGTATTTT,CASSSTEAAQDTQYF
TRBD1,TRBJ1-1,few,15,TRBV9,TGTGCCAGCAGCCTCTCATGGACAGGGAGCGCTGAAGCTTTCTTT,CASSLSWTGSAEAFF
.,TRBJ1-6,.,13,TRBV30,TGTGCCTGGAGTGACATAGGAAGGTCACCCCTCCACTTT,CAWSDIGRSPLHF
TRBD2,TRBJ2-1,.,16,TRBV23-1,TGCGCCAGCAGCCATGGGGGGGGAAACTCCTACAATGAGCAGTTCTTC,CASSHGGGNSYNEQFF
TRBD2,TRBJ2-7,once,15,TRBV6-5,TGTGCCAGCAGGGAAAGCGGGGTAAGGTCCTACGAGCAGTACTTC,CASRESGVRSYEQYF
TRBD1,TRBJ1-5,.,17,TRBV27,TGTGCCAGCAGTCCAATCGAACAGGGGTATAGCAATCAGCCCCAGCATTTT,CASSPIEQGYSNQPQHF
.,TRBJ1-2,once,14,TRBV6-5,TGTGCCAGCACCCACCTCGGGGGTCCTAGTGGCTACACCTTC,CASTHLGGPSGYTF
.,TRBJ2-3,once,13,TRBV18,TGTGCCAGCTCACTCTCTAGCACAGATACGCAGTATTTT,CASSLSSTDTQYF
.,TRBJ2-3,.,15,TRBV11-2,TGTGCCAGCAGCTCTTATGACAGATTCACAGATACGCAGTATTTT,CASSSYDRFTDTQYF
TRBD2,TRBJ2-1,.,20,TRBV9,TGTGCCAGCAGCGTAGCTACTGATAGCGGGTCCTTAAGCTCCTACAATGAGCAGTTCTTC,CASSVATDSGSLSSYNEQFF
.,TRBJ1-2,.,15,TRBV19,TGTGCCAGTAGTCCAACAGGGCTGGGAGCTGCTGGCTACACCTTC,CASSPTGLGAAGYTF
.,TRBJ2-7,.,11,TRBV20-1,TGCAGTGCTACGAGACCCCACGAGCAGTACTTC,CSATRPHEQYF
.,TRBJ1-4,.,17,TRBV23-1,TGCGCCAGCAGTCTAATTCCCCCTCGAGGAACTAATGAAAAACTGTTTTTT,CASSLIPPRGTNEKLFF
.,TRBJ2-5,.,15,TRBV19,TGTGCCAGTAGTTCCATAATGGAGGGCGGCGAGACCCAGTACTTC,CASSSIMEGGETQYF
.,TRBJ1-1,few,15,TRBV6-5,TGTGCCAGCAGATTCCGACAGGAGACAAACACTGAAGCTTTCTTT,CASRFRQETNTEAFF
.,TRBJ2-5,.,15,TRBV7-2,TGTGCCAGCAGCTTAGCCGGGGACTCTCAAGAGACCCAGTACTTC,CASSLAGDSQETQYF
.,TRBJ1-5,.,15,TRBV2,TGTGCCAGCAGTGAGGGGGCCTTGGGCAATCAGCCCCAGCATTTT,CASSEGALGNQPQHF
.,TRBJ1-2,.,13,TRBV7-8,TGTGCCAGCATGGGCCCCACCTCCTATGGCTACACCTTC,CASMGPTSYGYTF
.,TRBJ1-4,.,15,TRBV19,TGTGCCAGTAGTACCAGATTTGCAACTAATGAAAAACTGTTTTTT,CASSTRFATNEKLFF
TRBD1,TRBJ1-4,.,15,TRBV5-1,TGCGCCAGCAGCCCTTCAGGGGGCGCGGGTGAAAAACTGTTTTTT,CASSPSGGAGEKLFF
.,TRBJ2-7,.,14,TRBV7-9,TGTGCCAGCAGCTCAAAACAGGGAAACTACGAGCAGTACTTC,CASSSKQGNYEQYF
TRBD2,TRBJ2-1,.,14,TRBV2,TGTGCCAGCAGTCTACTAGCGGGTTACAATGAGCAGTTCTTC,CASSLLAGYNEQFF
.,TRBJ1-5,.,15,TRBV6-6,TGTGCCAGCAGTTACGCGTGGGAAGGGAGTCAGCCCCAGCATTTT,CASSYAWEGSQPQHF
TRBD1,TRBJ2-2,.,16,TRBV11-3,TGTGCCAGCAGCTTTACACCGGGACAGGGCACCGGGGAGCTGTTTTTT,CASSFTPGQGTGELFF
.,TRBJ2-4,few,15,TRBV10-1,TGCGCCAGCAGTGAGAGGATAGGAGACAAAAACATTCAGTACTTC,CASSERIGDKNIQYF
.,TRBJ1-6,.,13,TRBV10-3,TGTGCCATCAAAACGGAAGCTAATTCACCCCTCCACTTT,CAIKTEANSPLHF
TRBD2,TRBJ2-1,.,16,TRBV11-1,TGTGCCAGCAGGTCAGAGACGGGAGGCTCCTACAATGAGCAGTTCTTC,CASRSETGGSYNEQFF
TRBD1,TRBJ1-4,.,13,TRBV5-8,TGTGCCAGCAGCTTCGGACAGGATGAAAAACTGTTTTTT,CASSFGQDEKLFF
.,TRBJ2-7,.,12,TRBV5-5,TGTGCCAGCAGCCAAGGGTCCTACGAGCAGTACTTC,CASSQGSYEQYF
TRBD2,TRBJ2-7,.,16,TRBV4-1,TGCGCCAGCAGCCAAGGGGGACTAGCGGGAACCTACGAGCAGTACTTC,CASSQGGLAGTYEQYF
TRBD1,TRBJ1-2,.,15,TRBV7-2,TGTGCCAGCAGCTTAGACTTGGACAGGATCTATGGCTACACCTTC,CASSLDLDRIYGYTF
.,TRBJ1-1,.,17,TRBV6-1,TGTGCCAGCAGTGAAAGGGATCGCCTAAGGCAGAACACTGAAGCTTTCTTT,CASSERDRLRQNTEAFF
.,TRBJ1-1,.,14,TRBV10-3,TGTGCCATCAGCGAGCAGGGGATGAACACTGAAGCTTTCTTT,CAISEQGMNTEAFF
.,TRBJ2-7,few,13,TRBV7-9,TGTGCCAGCAGCTTAGATAGGGGAGACGAGCAGTACTTC,CASSLDRGDEQYF
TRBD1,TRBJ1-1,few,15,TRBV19,TGTGCCAGTAGTCCCAGGGGGCGAAGGGACACTGAAGCTTTCTTT,CASSPRGRRDTEAFF